This T cell receptor beta chain was captured by sequencing in a study of blood T cell repertoires in COVID-19. Germline-derived CDR1 and CDR2 are DFQATT and SNEGSKA (reference sequence). V lost 4 bases, J lost 6 bases, and 8 bases lay in between. The CDR3 loop spans 11 amino acids. The protocol was immunoSEQ multiplex PCR, while the TCRdb copy is restricted to in-frame clones and leaves out a portion. The table records some 97,000 clones, approximately 90% of them present only once. This clonotype was sampled from a man aged 50 or older with active COVID-19. V is TRBV20-1 and J is TRBJ2-3; D remains unclear. Source material: peripheral blood. CDR3 DNA: TGCAGTGCTACGGTCCGGGATACGCAGTATTTT. It encodes CSATVRDTQYF.